Below, 10 T cell receptor beta chains from the same sample are listed, as sequenced in a study of cytomegalovirus exposure and HLA in healthy donors. It was with 60 Vbeta and 13 Jbeta primers that the PCR ran. This table comes from immunoSEQ multiplex PCR, and its TCRdb copy is limited to in-frame clones, with some not included. The table includes 150,000 to 200,000 clones, about 75% detected once. The sequenced material came from PBMCs. The receptor source for this set is a male donor in good health and CMV-seropositive.

The rearrangement links TRBV4-2 to TRBJ2-3; 9 bases are a match to TRBD2. The CDR3 spans 17 residues. The trim removed 4 bases at V and 4 bases at J, leaving 12 bases unmatched. CDR1 LGHNA and CDR2 YNFKEQ come from the germline V gene. The CDR3 region is CASSPRGEAGGPDTQYF. The DNA for the CDR3 is TGTGCCAGCAGCCCCCGTGGGGAAGCGGGGGGCCCAGATACGCAGTATTTT.

The rearrangement joins TRBV11-2 to TRBJ2-2, with D perhaps TRBD1 (6 bases). Germline assignment: CDR1 SGHAT and CDR2 FQNNGV. CDR3 length: 15 residues. Deletions cut 5 bases from V and 4 bases from J, with 14 bases between. Here the CDR3 reads CASSPRRGSTGELFF. The CDR3 nucleotides read TGTGCCAGCAGCCCACGAAGGGGGAGCACCGGGGAGCTGTTTTTT.

The V gene is TRBV7-6, the J gene TRBJ1-4; D is perhaps TRBD1 (6 bases). CDR1 is SGHVS, CDR2 FNYEAQ, per germline. Trimming cost V 1 base and J 8 bases, with 14 bases left between them. This CDR3 has 15 amino acids. In nucleotides, the CDR3 is TGTGCCAGCAGCTTAGTGGGCAGGGGTGAGGAAAAACTGTTTTTT. Translating it yields CASSLVGRGEEKLFF.

The chain combines TRBV9 with TRBJ2-3; TRBD2 agrees at 11 bases. Germline V lookup: CDR1 SGDLS, CDR2 YYNGEE. V trimming: 0 bases; J trimming: 4 bases; junction bases outside the gene matches: 13. The CDR3 length is 19 residues. The CDR3 DNA reads as TGTGCCAGCAGCGTAGCGGAGACGATAGCGGGGGGGCCGCCAGATACGCAGTATTTT. It translates to CASSVAETIAGGPPDTQYF.

The gene calls are TRBV7-2 and TRBJ2-7; 11 positions agree with TRBD1. V lost 5 bases, J lost 3 bases, and 6 bases stayed unmatched. This CDR3 contains 15 residues. Germline V gene sequence: CDR1 SGHTA, CDR2 FQGNSA. CDR3 bases: TGTGCCAGCAGCAGAGGACAGGGGGCAAACTACGAGCAGTACTTC. This gives the protein CASSRGQGANYEQYF.

In its sample, this clone was seen once. V and J are TRBV5-4 and TRBJ2-1, with TRBD1 identical over 9 bases. CDR1 is SGHNT, CDR2 YYREEE, per germline (reference sequence). The CDR3 is 15 amino acids. The ends lost 3 bases at V and 1 base at J; junction bases unmatched: 2. The DNA of the CDR3 is TGTGCCAGCAGCTCCGGACAGGGGTCCTACAATGAGCAGTTCTTC. This gives the protein CASSSGQGSYNEQFF.

V gene TRBV2 combines with J gene TRBJ1-4, with D possibly TRBD1 on 6 matching bases. The CDR3 is 14 residues long. Germline V CDR1 and CDR2: SNHLY, FYNNEI. Trimming stripped 6 bases from V and 3 bases from J, with 11 bases between. The CDR3 DNA follows: TGTGCCAGCAGGGTACAGGGACCTAATGAAAAACTGTTTTTT. This sequence encodes CASRVQGPNEKLFF. Drawing the rest from reference TRBV2 and TRBJ1-4, the complete variable domain is EPEVTQTPSHQVTQMGQEVILRCVPISNHLYFYWYRQILGQKVEFLVSFYNNEISEKSEIFDDQFSVERPDGSNFTLKIRSTKLEDSAMYFCASRVQGPNEKLFFGSGTQLSVL.

The rearrangement joins TRBV4-1 to TRBJ1-6; D is perhaps TRBD1 (5 bases). This CDR3 has 19 residues. CDR1 MGHRA and CDR2 YSYEKL come from the germline V gene. With 4 bases removed from V and 10 bases from J, the gap between germline ends came to 29 bases. CDR3 amino acids: CASSRFKGRVLGGGSPLHF. Written as DNA, the CDR3 is TGCGCCAGCAGCCGCTTCAAGGGGAGGGTCCTAGGTGGGGGATCACCCCTCCACTTT.

The chain uses TRBV5-1 and TRBJ2-7, with D perhaps TRBD1 (5 bases). Trimming left V 0 bases short and J 2 bases short, with 12 bases between. The CDR3 runs to 15 residues. CDR1 and CDR2 (germline): SGHRS, YFSETQ. The CDR3 DNA reads as TGCGCCAGCAGCTTGGAACCAGGGCGCCCCTACGAGCAGTACTTC. It encodes CASSLEPGRPYEQYF.

The CDR3 nucleotides are TGTGCCAGCAGCATCCAGACAGGTTCAGATACGCAGTATTTT. Its translation: CASSIQTGSDTQYF. The chain combines TRBV7-3 with TRBJ2-3, with D perhaps TRBD1 (6 bases). The CDR3 extends over 14 amino acids. Deletions cut 5 bases from V and 4 bases from J, with 13 bases between. From germline, CDR1 is SGHTA and CDR2 FQGTGA. The whole variable domain, remainder taken from reference TRBV7-3 and TRBJ2-3, is GAGVSQTPSNKVTEKGKYVELRCDPISGHTALYWYRQSLGQGPEFLIYFQGTGAADDSGLPNDRFFAVRPEGSVSTLKIQRTERGDSAVYLCASSIQTGSDTQYFGPGTRLTVL.